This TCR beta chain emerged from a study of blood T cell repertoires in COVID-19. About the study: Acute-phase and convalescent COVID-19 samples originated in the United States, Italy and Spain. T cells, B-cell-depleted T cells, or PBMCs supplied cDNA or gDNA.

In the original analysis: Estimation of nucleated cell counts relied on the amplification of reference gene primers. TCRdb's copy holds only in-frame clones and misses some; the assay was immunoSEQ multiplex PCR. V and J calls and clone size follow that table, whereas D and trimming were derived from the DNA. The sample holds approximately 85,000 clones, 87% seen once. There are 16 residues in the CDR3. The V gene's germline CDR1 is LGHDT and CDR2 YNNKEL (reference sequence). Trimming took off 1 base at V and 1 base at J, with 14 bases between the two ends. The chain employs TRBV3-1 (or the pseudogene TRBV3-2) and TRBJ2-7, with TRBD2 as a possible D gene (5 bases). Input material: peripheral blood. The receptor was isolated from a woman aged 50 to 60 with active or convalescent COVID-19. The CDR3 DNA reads TGTGCCAGCAGCCAAGTGGCCGGGATAGGGTCCTACGAGCAGTACTTC. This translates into CASSQVAGIGSYEQYF.